What follows are 6 T cell receptor beta chains derived from one specimen sequenced in a study of early T cells in non-severe SARS-CoV-2 infection. TCRdb re-derived calls from the 5' RACE reads in MiXCR, one entry per CDR3 protein. Counted here are 50,000 to 60,000 distinct CDR3 sequences, roughly 11% occurring once; the ten biggest clones make up about a tenth. The sample was whole blood. The receptors here all came from an adult who was a healthcare worker with PCR-confirmed SARS-CoV-2 infection or an uninfected control (not recorded which).

This chain uses TRBV3-1 with TRBJ2-1, with D uncertain. CDR3 length equals 15 residues. The germline V gene has CDR1 LGHDT and CDR2 YNNKEL (reference sequence). The V and J ends lost 3 bases and 1 base respectively, with 10 bases between them. This CDR3 is CASSHRTASYNEQFF. In DNA, the CDR3 is TGTGCCAGCAGCCATCGTACAGCTTCCTACAATGAGCAGTTCTTC.

This clonotype showed up just a few times. This rearrangement joins TRBV4-1 to TRBJ2-7; either TRBD1 or TRBD2 may supply D (5 bases each). V was pared by 4 bases and J by 7 bases, with 20 bases between. CDR3 length equals 15 residues. The germline V gene encodes CDR1 MGHRA and CDR2 YSYEKL. Here the CDR3 reads CASSPLSGTAREQYF. In nucleotides, the CDR3 is TGCGCCAGCAGCCCCCTATCGGGGACGGCGCGGGAGCAGTACTTC.

The genes are TRBV20-1 and TRBJ2-7; TRBD1 matches at 7 bases. Germline trimming cut 5 bases from V and 2 bases from J; bases unmatched to any gene: 3. CDR1 is DFQATT, CDR2 SNEGSKA, per germline (reference sequence). The CDR3 covers 12 residues. This CDR3 reads CSAGGQTYEQYF. The CDR3 region has the DNA TGCAGTGCTGGGGGACAGACCTACGAGCAGTACTTC.

This clonotype was counted many times. The chain joins TRBV11-2 to TRBJ2-1, with D possibly TRBD2 on 6 matching bases. Germline V CDR1 and CDR2: SGHAT, FQNNGV. The CDR3 is 16 amino acids. V was clipped by 4 bases and J by 0 bases, with 13 bases between them. CDR3 region: CASSSLRGSSYNEQFF. The CDR3 DNA follows: TGTGCCAGCAGCTCCCTCCGGGGGAGCTCCTACAATGAGCAGTTCTTC.

This clonotype turned up a few times. This sequence joins TRBV5-6 and TRBJ2-3; D possibly corresponds to TRBD2 (6 bases). Trimming removed 4 bases from V and 4 bases from J, with 13 bases in between. The CDR3 runs to 14 residues. The germline V gene encodes CDR1 SGHDT and CDR2 YYEEEE. The DNA of the CDR3 is TGTGCCAGCAGCCCATACACGGGGGCAGATACGCAGTATTTT. Its translation: CASSPYTGADTQYF.

The sample holds many counts of this clonotype. The chain employs TRBV6-2 or TRBV6-3 and TRBJ2-7; 8 positions agree with TRBD2. J was trimmed by 1 base and V by 4 bases; bases with no gene match: 9. CDR1 and CDR2 from the germline V gene are MNHEY and SVGEGT. This CDR3 spans 16 amino acids. This CDR3 reads CASSFVAGGRSYEQYF. The CDR3 nucleotides are TGTGCCAGCAGTTTCGTCGCGGGAGGTAGGTCCTACGAGCAGTACTTC.